Presented here are 19 T cell receptor beta chains from one specimen sequenced in a study of cytomegalovirus exposure and HLA in healthy donors. The PCR used 60 Vbeta and 13 Jbeta primers. Assay: immunoSEQ multiplex PCR; the TCRdb copy retains only in-frame clones and omits some. The table has 80,000 or so clones, about 79% seen once. What was sequenced was PBMCs. Receptors were obtained from a woman aged 40 to 50 in good health and CMV-seronegative.

This clone was detected a few times. The rearrangement joins TRBV7-9 to TRBJ1-1; D not certain. Looked up from germline, CDR1 is SEHNR and CDR2 is FQNEAQ (reference sequence). Trimming cost V 2 bases and J 0 bases, with 13 bases left between them. This CDR3 is 16 amino acids long. Here the CDR3 reads CASSLLFAGMNTEAFF. The CDR3 region has the DNA TGTGCCAGCAGCTTACTTTTCGCCGGGATGAACACTGAAGCTTTCTTT.

This chain uses TRBV6-6 with TRBJ1-5, with 7 positions matching TRBD1. Germline loops: CDR1 MNHNY, CDR2 SVGAGI (reference sequence). After removal of 4 bases from V and 6 bases from J, the junction contained 9 bases not matched to a gene. The CDR3 contains 15 residues. CDR3 loop: CASSFPQGMGQPQHF. CDR3 sequence (DNA): TGTGCCAGCAGTTTCCCACAGGGGATGGGTCAGCCCCAGCATTTT.

This clone has only one observation. V gene TRBV28 combines with J gene TRBJ1-5; TRBD1 agrees at 7 bases. This CDR3 spans 16 amino acids. Unmatched junction bases numbered 11, after V lost 2 bases and J lost 7 bases. Germline V lookup: CDR1 MDHEN, CDR2 SYDVKM. The CDR3 spells CASSLPGDRVGQPQHF. The CDR3 DNA follows: TGTGCCAGCAGTTTACCCGGCGACAGGGTTGGGCAGCCCCAGCATTTT.

This clone was seen a few times. The chain uses TRBV5-1 and TRBJ2-1, with D perhaps matching TRBD2 (6 bases). V lost 4 bases and J 9 bases, leaving 23 bases between the germline ends. The CDR3 extends over 16 amino acids. CDR1 SGHRS and CDR2 YFSETQ come from the germline V gene. CDR3 DNA sequence: TGCGCCAGCAGCCTGACGATCACGACTAGTAGGCTTGAGCAGTTCTTC. Amino acid sequence: CASSLTITTSRLEQFF.

The chain combines TRBV7-2 with TRBJ2-7, with D unclear. The CDR3 contains 13 residues. Germline CDR1 and CDR2: SGHTA and FQGNSA. The V and J ends lost 5 bases and 3 bases respectively, with 11 bases between them. CDR3 DNA sequence: TGTGCCAGCAGCCCGGAGCCCTACTACGAGCAGTACTTC. This codes for CASSPEPYYEQYF. Supplemented by reference TRBV7-2 and TRBJ2-7, the full variable domain reads GAGVSQSPSNKVTEKGKDVELRCDPISGHTALYWYRQSLGQGLEFLIYFQGNSAPDKSGLPSDRFSAERTGGSVSTLTIQRTQQEDSAVYLCASSPEPYYEQYFGPGTRLTVT.

This rearrangement joins TRBV11-1 to TRBJ2-7; tentatively, D is TRBD1 (6 bases). The CDR3 runs to 15 residues. V lost 4 bases and J lost 3, with 16 bases in between. Germline CDR1 reads SGHAT; CDR2 reads FQDESV (reference sequence). The CDR3 loop reads CASSSEGGMDYEQYF. The CDR3 coding sequence is TGTGCCAGCAGCTCCGAAGGGGGTATGGACTACGAGCAGTACTTC. The complete variable domain, with remaining parts taken from reference TRBV11-1 and TRBJ2-7, reads EAEVAQSPRYKITEKSQAVAFWCDPISGHATLYWYRQILGQGPELLVQFQDESVVDDSQLPKDRFSAERLKGVDSTLKIQPAELGDSAMYLCASSSEGGMDYEQYFGPGTRLTVT.

The chain recombines TRBV5-6 with TRBJ2-3, with D possibly being TRBD1 (6 bases). CDR1 SGHDT and CDR2 YYEEEE come from the germline V gene. The CDR3 is 15 residues long. Trimming shortened V by 1 base and J by 0 bases, and 9 bases separated the two germline ends. The CDR3 here is CASSLLRGSTDTQYF. The DNA of the CDR3 is TGTGCCAGCAGCTTGCTTAGGGGGAGCACAGATACGCAGTATTTT.

The chain is built from TRBV19 and TRBJ1-1; D gene unclear. Germline V gene lookup returns CDR1 LNHDA and CDR2 SQIVND (reference sequence). The CDR3 sequence is 12 residues long. The germline V and J ends were trimmed by 8 bases and 1 base, with 8 bases remaining between them. CDR3: CASFRQNTEAFF. CDR3 sequence (DNA): TGTGCCAGTTTCAGGCAGAACACTGAAGCTTTCTTT.

This clone was observed a handful of times. This rearrangement joins TRBV7-9 to TRBJ1-1; no firm D call. The CDR3 extends over 14 amino acids. Germline V CDR1 and CDR2: SEHNR, FQNEAQ (reference sequence). V lost 3 bases and J 1 base, leaving 9 bases between the germline ends. This chain's CDR3 is CASSFGVQNTEAFF. DNA of the CDR3: TGTGCCAGCAGCTTCGGGGTACAGAACACTGAAGCTTTCTTT.

The rearrangement uses TRBV10-3 and TRBJ2-7, with 8 bases aligning to TRBD1. Germline V gene data show CDR1 as ENHRY and CDR2 as SYGVKD. J lost 5 bases, V lost 6 bases, and 9 bases had no gene match. CDR3 length equals 14 residues. Written as DNA, the CDR3 is TGTGCCATCAGGGACGGACAGGGAGGTGACGAGCAGTACTTC. Encoded protein: CAIRDGQGGDEQYF.

This chain joins TRBV19 and TRBJ1-1; D is unresolved. V lost 1 base, J lost 0 bases, and 3 bases lay in between. The CDR3 has 13 amino acids. CDR1 is LNHDA and CDR2 is SQIVND in the germline V gene (reference sequence). CDR3 sequence reads: CASSIAMNTEAFF. Here the CDR3 DNA reads TGTGCCAGTAGTATAGCCATGAACACTGAAGCTTTCTTT.

This clone was picked up one time. This chain uses TRBV7-2 with TRBJ2-1; 7 bases align to TRBD2. The germline gives CDR1 SGHTA, CDR2 FQGNSA. This CDR3 has 17 amino acids. The ends lost 0 bases at V and 2 bases at J; junction bases unmatched: 7. CDR3 sequence reads: CASSLASGGVAYNEQFF. As DNA, the CDR3 is TGTGCCAGCAGCTTAGCGTCGGGGGGAGTAGCCTACAATGAGCAGTTCTTC.

The rearrangement uses TRBV5-4 and TRBJ2-4; D remains unclear. V was shortened by 0 bases and J by 1 base, with 11 bases between the two germline ends. From germline, CDR1 is SGHNT and CDR2 YYREEE (reference sequence). The CDR3 extends over 16 amino acids. The CDR3 bases are TGTGCCAGCAGCTTGGACCGGGTCGGGGCCAAAAACATTCAGTACTTC. Residues: CASSLDRVGAKNIQYF.

This rearrangement joins TRBV7-4 to TRBJ2-3, with 9 bases fitting TRBD1. CDR3 length equals 18 residues. Per the germline V gene, CDR1 is SGHVT and CDR2 is SQSDAQ. The trim removed 0 bases at V and 2 bases at J, leaving 9 bases unmatched. The CDR3: CASSLAFRDRAFTDTQYF. Here the CDR3 DNA reads TGTGCCAGCAGCTTAGCCTTTCGGGACAGGGCCTTCACAGATACGCAGTATTTT.

V usage is TRBV11-1 and J usage is TRBJ1-5; no reliable D call. Germline V gene data show CDR1 as SGHAT and CDR2 as FQDESV (reference sequence). Trimming pared 5 bases from V and 4 bases from J, leaving 15 bases between. The CDR3 is made up of 15 amino acids. This chain's CDR3 is CASSHTRSHNQPQHF. CDR3 nucleotides: TGTGCCAGCAGCCACACCAGGTCGCATAATCAGCCCCAGCATTTT.

The chain's CDR3 is CASSDFPYEQYF. The CDR3, as DNA: TGTGCCAGCAGTGACTTCCCCTACGAGCAGTACTTC. This chain joins TRBV6-1 and TRBJ2-7; D uncertain. Trimming left V 3 bases short and J 2 bases short, with 5 bases between. From germline, CDR1 is MNHNS and CDR2 SASEGT. This CDR3 region has 12 residues.

This clone was seen a single time. The chain uses TRBV5-1 and TRBJ1-1; TRBD1 matches at 9 bases. The CDR3 totals 17 residues. The V gene's germline CDR1 is SGHRS and CDR2 YFSETQ. The ends lost 3 bases at V and 5 bases at J; junction bases unmatched: 14. CDR3 bases: TGCGCCAGCAGCTATAGGGTGACGACAGGGGGGAGAACTGAAGCTTTCTTT. Translation: CASSYRVTTGGRTEAFF.

The genes are TRBV4-3 and TRBJ1-3; D possibly corresponds to TRBD1 (6 bases). Germline V lookup: CDR1 LGHNA, CDR2 YSLEER. This CDR3 has 18 amino acids. V was pared by 0 bases and J by 8 bases, with 23 bases between. CDR3 amino acids: CASSQEAGQIQGRDTIYF. CDR3 DNA: TGCGCCAGCAGCCAAGAAGCCGGACAAATACAGGGAAGGGACACCATATATTTT.

The rearrangement joins TRBV9 to TRBJ1-4, with 7 bases lining up with TRBD1. V lost 0 bases to trimming and J lost 3 bases; unmatched junction nucleotides: 5. There are 16 residues in the CDR3. The V gene's germline CDR1 is SGDLS and CDR2 YYNGEE. The CDR3 sequence: CASSVGRGLPNEKLFF. CDR3 in DNA: TGTGCCAGCAGCGTAGGTAGGGGGCTCCCTAATGAAAAACTGTTTTTT.